Listed here are 11 T cell receptor beta chains from one sample, sequenced in a study of CD8+ T cells in alopecia areata. Extracted from the samples, RNA was reverse transcribed into cDNA to serve as the sequencing template. Generated by immunoSEQ multiplex PCR, the TCRdb table keeps only in-frame clones and is missing some. The repertoire has some 130,000 clones, around three fifths of them found once; the top ten carry 4.5% to 5.5%. The material sequenced was CD4+ T cells sorted from blood, taken at week 0. The receptor set was obtained from a human donor with alopecia areata.

The chain couples TRBV6-5 to TRBJ1-5, with a weak D call TRBD1 (6 bases). The germline V gene has CDR1 MNHEY and CDR2 SVGAGI. Trimming took 6 bases from V and 0 from J, leaving 12 bases between them. The CDR3 totals 15 residues. CDR3 nucleotide sequence: TGTGCCAGCAGACTAACAGGGTATAGCAATCAGCCCCAGCATTTT. Translating gives CASRLTGYSNQPQHF.

The chain is built from TRBV7-6 and TRBJ1-2, with unresolved D. Per germline, CDR1 SGHVS and CDR2 FNYEAQ. This CDR3 region has 13 residues. Between the trimmed V and J ends, which lost 2 bases and 5 bases, there was a span of 9 bases. CDR3 nucleotide sequence: TGTGCCAGCAGCTTACCCCCCGGGTATGGCTACACCTTC. Translated, it gives CASSLPPGYGYTF.

This clone has a handful of counts. The chain couples TRBV5-1 to TRBJ2-2, with D perhaps matching TRBD1 (6 bases). CDR1 is SGHRS, CDR2 YFSETQ, per germline. The ends were cut back, 0 bases at V and 5 bases at J, with 11 bases in the middle. The CDR3 extends over 15 amino acids. The CDR3 DNA is TGCGCCAGCAGCTTGGAGGCCAGGGGAACCGGGGAGCTGTTTTTT. It translates to CASSLEARGTGELFF.

The chain joins TRBV7-2 to TRBJ2-1, with 8 positions matching TRBD1. V shed 2 bases and J 1 base; nucleotides not matched to a gene: 4. The CDR3 totals 16 residues. The germline V gene has CDR1 SGHTA and CDR2 FQGNSA. DNA of the CDR3: TGTGCCAGCAGCTTATTAGGGACAGGTTCCTACAATGAGCAGTTCTTC. Amino acid sequence: CASSLLGTGSYNEQFF.

The table lists this clone with a count of one. The J gene is TRBJ2-5, the V gene TRBV5-4, with TRBD1 matching 9 bases. V lost 3 bases to trimming and J lost 5 bases; unmatched junction nucleotides: 5. The CDR3 has 14 residues. CDR1 is SGHNT and CDR2 is YYREEE in the germline V gene (reference sequence). In DNA, the CDR3 is TGTGCCAGCAGCTCCACAGGGGGCGGGGAGACCCAGTACTTC. Translated: CASSSTGGGETQYF.

The CDR3 sequence: CASSLVAGGGNQPQHF. Here the CDR3 DNA reads TGTGCCAGCAGCTTAGTAGCAGGGGGCGGCAATCAGCCCCAGCATTTT. The chain is built from TRBV7-9 and TRBJ1-5, with 8 bases identical to TRBD1. J gave up 2 bases and V 1 base, and 4 bases lay outside the gene matches. There are 16 residues in the CDR3. Germline V gene sequence: CDR1 SEHNR, CDR2 FQNEAQ (reference sequence).

The CDR3, as DNA: TGTGCCAGCAGTGGGCCTGGGGGGTCTCGGGGCTACGAGCAGTACTTC. It specifies CASSGPGGSRGYEQYF. The genes are TRBV27 and TRBJ2-7; tentatively, D is TRBD2 (6 bases). Trimming took 5 bases from V and 3 from J, leaving 20 bases between them. Germline loops: CDR1 MNHEY, CDR2 SMNVEV (reference sequence). The CDR3 runs 16 residues.

The rearrangement links TRBV7-9 to TRBJ2-7; possibly TRBD1 for D (6 bases). The germline CDR1 and CDR2 sequences are SEHNR and FQNEAQ (reference sequence). The V and J ends lost 3 bases and 2 bases respectively, with 11 bases between them. This CDR3 has 14 amino acids. The DNA of the CDR3 is TGTGCCAGCAGCTTTATAAAGGGGGCCTACGAGCAGTACTTC. Translation: CASSFIKGAYEQYF.

The rearrangement links TRBV5-1 to TRBJ2-3, with 9 bases that match TRBD1. From germline, CDR1 is SGHRS and CDR2 YFSETQ. The CDR3 runs to 13 residues. J was trimmed by 4 bases and V by 8 bases; bases with no gene match: 5. The chain's CDR3 is CASGQGRADTQYF. CDR3 sequence (DNA): TGCGCCAGTGGACAGGGGAGGGCAGATACGCAGTATTTT.

In its sample, this clone was seen a few times. The V call is TRBV4-1, the J call TRBJ1-5, with D possibly being TRBD1 (6 bases). With 5 bases removed from V and 5 bases from J, the gap between germline ends came to 19 bases. This CDR3 comprises 16 residues. Per germline, CDR1 MGHRA and CDR2 YSYEKL. CDR3 DNA: TGCGCCAGCAGCAAGTTCTCAGGGGATACGGATCAGCCCCAGCATTTT. It yields the protein CASSKFSGDTDQPQHF.

The V and J genes are TRBV7-9 and TRBJ2-5, with 11 bases matching TRBD1. This CDR3 is built from 16 residues. V dropped 4 bases and J dropped 2; count of bases not matched to a gene: 6. CDR1 and CDR2 (germline): SEHNR, FQNEAQ (reference sequence). The CDR3 nucleotides are TGTGCCAGCAGCTGGACAGGGGGCGCGCAACAAGAGACCCAGTACTTC. Protein: CASSWTGGAQQETQYF.